The sequence of this T cell receptor (beta chain) was determined in a study of spatial heterogeneity in lung cancer. The overall study: Raw reads contained each unique TCR and UMI combination more than ten times on average. General observations from the study: Follow-up blood showed ubiquitous expanded tumor TCRs less than blood at resection did.

The library protocol tagged each TCR cDNA with a unique molecular identifier. TCRdb analysed the 5' RACE reads with MiXCR anew, one entry per CDR3 protein. This table holds just under 40,000 distinct CDR3 sequences, around 5.5% found once. This clonotype occurred many times. Its antigen remains unidentified. The V and J ends lost 7 bases and 2 bases respectively, with 0 bases between them. The CDR3 extends over 11 amino acids. CDR1 LNHDA and CDR2 SQIVND come from the germline V gene (reference sequence). Described time point: sample taken at primary tumor resection. Sequencing covered unsorted whole RNA taken from tumor, nontumor lung or frozen PBMC. Untreated early-stage non-small cell lung cancer patients, around 70 in total, were the donors.

This sequence was found in a male donor with early-stage non-small cell lung cancer. The sequencing used PBMCs, collected at surgery. V usage is TRBV19 and J usage is TRBJ2-6; D gene uncertain. The CDR3: CASTGANVLTF. CDR3 coding DNA: TGTGCCAGTACTGGGGCCAACGTCCTGACTTTC. Drawing the rest from reference TRBV19 and TRBJ2-6, the complete variable domain is DGGITQSPKYLFRKEGQNVTLSCEQNLNHDAMYWYRQDPGQGLRLIYYSQIVNDFQKGDIAEGYSVSREKKESFPLTVTSAQKNPTAFYLCASTGANVLTFGAGSRLTVL.